The sequence of this T cell receptor beta chain was determined in a study of T cells in Graves' hyperthyroidism and ophthalmopathy. Study overall: At the time of initial diagnosis and before any treatment, peripheral blood was collected.

This clonotype was observed a few times. Its cognate antigen is unknown. V shed 1 base and J shed 12 bases, with 28 bases lying between them. The CDR3 extends over 18 amino acids. Germline V gene data show CDR1 as SGHTA and CDR2 as FQGNSA. Study conclusions and caveats: Most expanded thyroid clonotypes above 0.001 also appeared in blood.

RNA transcripts served as the template for amplifying TCR beta CDR3 regions. The HTBI set primed first-round TCR CDR3 RT-PCR. TCRdb redid the calling of the multiplex PCR reads with MiXCR, one entry per CDR3 protein. This table has 390,000 or so distinct CDR3 sequences, around 15% appearing once. Patients showing uncontrolled infection, other autoimmune disease, pregnancy or lactation were ineligible. The receptor was derived from a man younger than 35 with Graves' ophthalmopathy. The specimen sequenced was blood. The chain recombines TRBV7-2 with TRBJ1-3; tentatively, D is TRBD1 (5 bases). The CDR3 bases are TGTGCCAGCAGCTTAGATGTCGGACGTCTTTTTTCATTCCAGGGCATATATTTT. Its protein is CASSLDVGRLFSFQGIYF.